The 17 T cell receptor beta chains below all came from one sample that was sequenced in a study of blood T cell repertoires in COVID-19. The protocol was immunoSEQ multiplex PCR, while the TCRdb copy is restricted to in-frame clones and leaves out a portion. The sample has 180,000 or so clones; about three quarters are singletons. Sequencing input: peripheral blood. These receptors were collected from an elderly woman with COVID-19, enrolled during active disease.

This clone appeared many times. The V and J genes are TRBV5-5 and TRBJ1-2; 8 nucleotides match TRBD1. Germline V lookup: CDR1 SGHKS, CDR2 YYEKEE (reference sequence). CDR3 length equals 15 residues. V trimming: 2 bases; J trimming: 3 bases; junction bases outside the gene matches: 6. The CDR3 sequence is CASSLEPTGDYGYTF. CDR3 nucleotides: TGTGCCAGCAGCTTAGAACCGACAGGGGACTATGGCTACACCTTC.

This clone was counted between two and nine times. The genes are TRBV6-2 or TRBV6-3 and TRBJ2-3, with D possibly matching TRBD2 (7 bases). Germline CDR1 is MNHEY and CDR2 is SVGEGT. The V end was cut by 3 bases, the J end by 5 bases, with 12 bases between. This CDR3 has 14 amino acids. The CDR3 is CASSYRGGVDTQYF. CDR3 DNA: TGTGCCAGCAGTTATAGGGGGGGCGTAGATACGCAGTATTTT.

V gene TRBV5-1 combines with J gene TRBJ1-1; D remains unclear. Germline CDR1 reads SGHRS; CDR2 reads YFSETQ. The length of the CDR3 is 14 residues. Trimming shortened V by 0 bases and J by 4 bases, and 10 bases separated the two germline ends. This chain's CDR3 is CASSLGTGSTEAFF. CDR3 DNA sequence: TGCGCCAGCAGCTTGGGGACCGGGAGCACTGAAGCTTTCTTT. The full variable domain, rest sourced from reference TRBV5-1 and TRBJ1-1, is KAGVTQTPRYLIKTRGQQVTLSCSPISGHRSVSWYQQTPGQGLQFLFEYFSETQRNKGNFPGRFSGRQFSNSRSEMNVSTLELGDSALYLCASSLGTGSTEAFFGQGTRLTVV.

The CDR3 loop reads CASSQEFQLWSYGYTF. CDR3 sequence (DNA): TGTGCCAGCAGCCAAGAATTTCAGTTATGGAGCTATGGCTACACCTTC. V and J are TRBV3-1 (or the pseudogene TRBV3-2) and TRBJ1-2, with D hard to call. The V gene lost 0 bases and the J gene lost 4 bases, with 15 bases spanning the gap. The CDR3 consists of 16 residues. Germline lookup yields CDR1 LGHDT and CDR2 YNNKEL (reference sequence).

CDR3 DNA sequence: TGTGCCAGCAGCCCAGAGTTTTTTCTCTCAGACTACACACCACCCACCTACGAGCAGTACTTC. Residues: CASSPEFFLSDYTPPTYEQYF. The chain joins TRBV21-1 to TRBJ2-7; the DNA was not used to check the table's D call, TRBD2. TRBV21-1 corresponds to a pseudogene. The CDR3 has 21 residues.

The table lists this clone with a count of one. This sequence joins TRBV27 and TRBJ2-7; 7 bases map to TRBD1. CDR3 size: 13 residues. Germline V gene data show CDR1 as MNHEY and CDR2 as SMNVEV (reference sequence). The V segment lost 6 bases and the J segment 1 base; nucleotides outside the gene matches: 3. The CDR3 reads CASSVTGSYEQYF. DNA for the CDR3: TGTGCCAGCAGCGTGACAGGGTCCTACGAGCAGTACTTC.

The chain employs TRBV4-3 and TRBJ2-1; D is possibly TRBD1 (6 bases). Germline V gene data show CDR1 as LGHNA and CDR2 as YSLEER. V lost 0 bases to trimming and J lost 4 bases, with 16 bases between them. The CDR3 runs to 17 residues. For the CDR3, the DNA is TGCGCCAGCAGCCAAGAAAGCACAGGGCTGAGATACAATGAGCAGTTCTTC. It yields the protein CASSQESTGLRYNEQFF.

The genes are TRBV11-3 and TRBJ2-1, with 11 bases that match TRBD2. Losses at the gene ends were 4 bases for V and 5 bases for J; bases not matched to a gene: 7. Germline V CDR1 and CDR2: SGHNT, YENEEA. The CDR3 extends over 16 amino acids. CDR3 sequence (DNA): TGTGCCAGCAGCTCTCATCCGGGACTAGCGGACAATGAGCAGTTCTTC. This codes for CASSSHPGLADNEQFF.

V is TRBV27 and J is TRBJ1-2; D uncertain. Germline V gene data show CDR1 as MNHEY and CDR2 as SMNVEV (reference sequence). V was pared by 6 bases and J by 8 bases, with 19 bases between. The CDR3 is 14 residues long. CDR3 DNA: TGTGCCAGCAGAGTCTTGGGCGCGGGTCGGGGCTACACCTTC. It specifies CASRVLGAGRGYTF.

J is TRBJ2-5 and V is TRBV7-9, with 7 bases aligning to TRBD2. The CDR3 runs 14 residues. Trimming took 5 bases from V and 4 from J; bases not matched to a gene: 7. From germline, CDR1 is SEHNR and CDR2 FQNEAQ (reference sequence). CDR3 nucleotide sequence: TGTGCCAGCAGCGTAAGGACTAGTGGAGAGACCCAGTACTTC. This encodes CASSVRTSGETQYF.

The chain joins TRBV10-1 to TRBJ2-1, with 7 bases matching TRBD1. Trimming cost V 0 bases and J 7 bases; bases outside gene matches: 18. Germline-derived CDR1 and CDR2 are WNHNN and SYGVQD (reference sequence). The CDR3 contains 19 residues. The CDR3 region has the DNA TGCGCCAGCAGTGAGTCGGGGACAGCACAAAGGCATTGTGGAAATGAGCAGTTCTTC. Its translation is CASSESGTAQRHCGNEQFF.

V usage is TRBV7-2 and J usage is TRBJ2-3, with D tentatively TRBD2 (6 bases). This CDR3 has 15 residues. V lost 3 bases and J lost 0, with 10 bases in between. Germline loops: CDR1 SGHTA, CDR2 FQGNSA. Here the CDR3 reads CASSFLGLSTDTQYF. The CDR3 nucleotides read TGTGCCAGCAGCTTCTTGGGACTGAGCACAGATACGCAGTATTTT. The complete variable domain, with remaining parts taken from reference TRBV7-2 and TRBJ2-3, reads GAGVSQSPSNKVTEKGKDVELRCDPISGHTALYWYRQSLGQGLEFLIYFQGNSAPDKSGLPSDRFSAERTGGSVSTLTIQRTQQEDSAVYLCASSFLGLSTDTQYFGPGTRLTVL.

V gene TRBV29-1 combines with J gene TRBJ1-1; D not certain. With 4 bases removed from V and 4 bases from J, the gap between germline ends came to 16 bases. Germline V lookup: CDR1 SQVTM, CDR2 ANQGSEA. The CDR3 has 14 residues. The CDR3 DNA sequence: TGCAGCGTTGGAGTCAGGCAGGATGGCACTGAAGCTTTCTTT. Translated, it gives CSVGVRQDGTEAFF.

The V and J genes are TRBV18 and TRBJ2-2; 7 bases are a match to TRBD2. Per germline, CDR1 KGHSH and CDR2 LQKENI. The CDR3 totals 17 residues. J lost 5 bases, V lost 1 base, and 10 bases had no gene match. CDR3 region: CASSPRNPSGGTGELFF. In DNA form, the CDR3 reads TGTGCCAGCTCACCACGGAATCCTAGCGGAGGGACCGGGGAGCTGTTTTTT.

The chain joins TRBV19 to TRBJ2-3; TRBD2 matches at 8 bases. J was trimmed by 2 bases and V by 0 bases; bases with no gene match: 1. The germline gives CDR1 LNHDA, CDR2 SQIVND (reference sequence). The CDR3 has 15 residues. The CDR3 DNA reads TGTGCCAGTAGTATAGAGCGGGGGGCCACAGATACGCAGTATTTT. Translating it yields CASSIERGATDTQYF.

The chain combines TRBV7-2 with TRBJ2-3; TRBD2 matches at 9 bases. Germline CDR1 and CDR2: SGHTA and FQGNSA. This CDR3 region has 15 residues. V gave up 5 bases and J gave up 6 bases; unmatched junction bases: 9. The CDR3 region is CASSLRGGAIDTQYF. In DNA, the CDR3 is TGTGCCAGCAGCCTCCGCGGGGGGGCCATTGATACGCAGTATTTT.

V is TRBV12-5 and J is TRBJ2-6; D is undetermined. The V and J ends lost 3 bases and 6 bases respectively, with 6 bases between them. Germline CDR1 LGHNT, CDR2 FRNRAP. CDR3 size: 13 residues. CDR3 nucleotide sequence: TGTGCTAGTGGTTTCCCTTCGGCCAACGTCCTGACTTTC. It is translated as CASGFPSANVLTF.